This entry features one TCR beta chain sequence. It lacks a known antigen. No qualities accompany the bases; no much larger clone lies one base away. The CDR3 contains 16 residues, cysteine and phenylalanine counted. Only the CDR3 region is kept as DNA, spanning 48 bases read in frame from base 1. From the germline V gene, CDR1 is SNHLY and CDR2 is FYNNEI. V lost 6 bases and J lost 1 base; the stretch between them is 15 bases long. The data belong to a study of T-cell reconstitution after alpha-beta-depleted transplantation in children (dated by TCRdb to 2016 to 2017). Notes on the research overall: Using TCR repertoire profiling, the study quantitatively followed how T-cell immune reconstitution unfolded in children after TCRalphabeta/CD19-depleted allogeneic hematopoietic cell transplantation. The investigation overall reported the following: About two months after transplant, the apparently early recovery of alphabetaT-cell counts reportedly depended on just several hundred clones that had expanded rapidly and came from non-depleted graft cells. In some patients, the high TCRbeta diversity seen at day 60 was put down to recipient T cells and intrathymic progenitors that had survived conditioning. Hyperexpanded clone frequencies declined over subsequent months; after one year, T-cell counts and TCRbeta diversity were mostly attributed to newly produced T cells.

The treatment or condition label, read with the paper, signifies: allogeneic hematopoietic cell transplantation with graft depleted of TCRalphabeta T cells and CD19 B cells. Transplant recipients were children who received TCRalphabeta/CD19-depleted allogeneic hematopoietic cell grafts. Library preparation used PCR. Instrument used: Illumina HiSeq 2500. TCR libraries were prepared with molecular barcoding, using unique molecular identifiers to normalize TCRbeta repertoire quantification. The raw public data were reprocessed by TCRdb itself: fastp quality trimming at Q25, MiXCR clonotype calling, in-frame beta chains only. Each entry is one CDR3 protein sequence, shown with its most common DNA and genes. This sample comprises fewer than 700,000 distinct CDR3 sequences, about an eighth of them detected only once. The ten top clones hold over 2% of the sample.

The sample in question was PBMCs, mostly from graft donor cells, obtained 360 days after TCRalphabeta/CD19-depleted stem cell transplant. The V gene is TRBV2 and the J gene is TRBJ2-2, with a weak D call of TRBD1 (6 bases match). The sequence came from a male patient between 10 and 17 years old who had a stem cell transplant for acute myeloid leukemia, so the T cells may come from the graft donor. The CDR3 amino acid sequence is: CASRKRSGENTGELFF. The DNA is as follows: TGTGCCAGCAGGAAACGGTCAGGGGAGAACACCGGGGAGCTGTTTTTT.